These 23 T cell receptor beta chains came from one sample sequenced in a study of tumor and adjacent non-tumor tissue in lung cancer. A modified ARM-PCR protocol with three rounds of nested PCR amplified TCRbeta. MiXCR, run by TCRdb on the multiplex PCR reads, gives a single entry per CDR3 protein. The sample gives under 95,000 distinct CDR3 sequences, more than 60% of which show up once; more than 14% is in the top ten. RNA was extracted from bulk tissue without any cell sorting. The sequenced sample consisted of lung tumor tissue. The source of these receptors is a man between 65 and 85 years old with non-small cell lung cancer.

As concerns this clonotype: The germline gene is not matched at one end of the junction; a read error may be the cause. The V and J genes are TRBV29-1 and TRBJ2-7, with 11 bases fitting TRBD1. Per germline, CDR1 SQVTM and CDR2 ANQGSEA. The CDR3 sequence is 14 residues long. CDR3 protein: CSVARDRGTHEHYF. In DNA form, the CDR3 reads TGCAGCGTTGCGAGGGACAGGGGGACCCACGAGCATTACTTC.

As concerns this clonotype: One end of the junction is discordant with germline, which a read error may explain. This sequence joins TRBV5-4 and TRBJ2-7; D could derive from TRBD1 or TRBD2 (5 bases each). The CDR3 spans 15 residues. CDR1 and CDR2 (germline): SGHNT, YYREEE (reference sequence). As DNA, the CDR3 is TGTGCCAGCGACCCTACAGGCGCGGGCTCCTACGAGCGGTACTTC. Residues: CASDPTGAGSYERYF.

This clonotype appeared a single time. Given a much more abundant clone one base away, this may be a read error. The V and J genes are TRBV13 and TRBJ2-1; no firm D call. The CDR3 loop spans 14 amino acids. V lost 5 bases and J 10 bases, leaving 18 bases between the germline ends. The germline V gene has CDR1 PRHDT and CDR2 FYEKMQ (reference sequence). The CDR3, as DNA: TGTGCCAGCAGCCGAACTGGGGATTTCGAAGAGCAGTTCTTC. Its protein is CASSRTGDFEEQFF.

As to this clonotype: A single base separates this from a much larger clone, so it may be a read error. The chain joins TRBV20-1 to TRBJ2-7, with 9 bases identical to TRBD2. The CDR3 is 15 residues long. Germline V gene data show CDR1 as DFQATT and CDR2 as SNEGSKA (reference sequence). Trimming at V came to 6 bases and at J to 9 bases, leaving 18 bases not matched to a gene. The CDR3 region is CSAVGHGREGRGQYF. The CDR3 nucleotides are TGCAGTGCGGTGGGGCACGGGCGGGAGGGCCGAGGGCAGTACTTC.

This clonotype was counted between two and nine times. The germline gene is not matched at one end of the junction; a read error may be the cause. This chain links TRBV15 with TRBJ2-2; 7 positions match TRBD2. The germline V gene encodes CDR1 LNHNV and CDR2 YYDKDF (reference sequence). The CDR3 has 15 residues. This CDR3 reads CATSRGGGNIGELFF. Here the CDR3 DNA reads TGTGCCACCAGCAGAGGGGGGGGAAACATCGGGGAGCTGTTTTTT.

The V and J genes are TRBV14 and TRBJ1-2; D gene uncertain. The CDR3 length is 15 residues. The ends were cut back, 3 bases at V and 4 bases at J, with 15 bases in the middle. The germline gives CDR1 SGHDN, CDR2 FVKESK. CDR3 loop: CASSQTMGSSYGYTF. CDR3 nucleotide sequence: TGTGCCAGCAGCCAGACCATGGGATCTAGCTATGGCTACACCTTC.

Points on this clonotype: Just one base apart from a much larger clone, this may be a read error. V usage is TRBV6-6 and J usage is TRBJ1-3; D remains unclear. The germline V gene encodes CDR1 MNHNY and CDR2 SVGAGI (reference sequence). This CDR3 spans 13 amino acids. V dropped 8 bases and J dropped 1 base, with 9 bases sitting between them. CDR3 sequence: CASAPASGNTIYF. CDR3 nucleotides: TGTGCCAGCGCCCCGGCATCTGGAAACACCATATATTTT.

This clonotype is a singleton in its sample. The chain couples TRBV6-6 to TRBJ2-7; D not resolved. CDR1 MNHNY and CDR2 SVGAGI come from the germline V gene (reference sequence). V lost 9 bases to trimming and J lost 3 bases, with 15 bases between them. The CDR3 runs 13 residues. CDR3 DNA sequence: TGTGCCAGTAATTACGGTAGAAGCTACGAGCAGTACTTC. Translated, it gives CASNYGRSYEQYF.

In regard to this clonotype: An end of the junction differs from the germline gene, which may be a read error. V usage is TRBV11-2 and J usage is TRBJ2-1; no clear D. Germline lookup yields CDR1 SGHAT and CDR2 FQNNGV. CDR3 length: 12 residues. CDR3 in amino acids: CASRAGGIEQLF. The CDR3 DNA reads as TGTGCCAGCAGGGCAGGTGGTATCGAGCAGCTCTTC. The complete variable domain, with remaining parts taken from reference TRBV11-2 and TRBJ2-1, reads EAGVAQSPRYKIIEKRQSVAFWCNPISGHATLYWYQQILGQGPKLLIQFQNNGVVDDSQLPKDRFSAERLKGVDSTLKIQPAKLEDSAVYLCASRAGGIEQLFGPGTRLTVL.

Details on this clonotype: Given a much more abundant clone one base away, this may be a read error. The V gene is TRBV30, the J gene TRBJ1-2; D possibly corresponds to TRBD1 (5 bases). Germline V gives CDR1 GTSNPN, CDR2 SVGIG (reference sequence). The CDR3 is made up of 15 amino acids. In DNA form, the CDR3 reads TGTGCCCATTACAGGCCACTAGACCGAAGAAATGGCTACAGCTTC. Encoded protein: CAHYRPLDRRNGYSF.

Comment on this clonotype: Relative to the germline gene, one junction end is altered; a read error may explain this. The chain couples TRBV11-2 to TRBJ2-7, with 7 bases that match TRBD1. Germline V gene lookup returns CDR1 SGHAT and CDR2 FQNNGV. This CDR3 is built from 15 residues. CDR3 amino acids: CVSSLDRGQCNEQYF. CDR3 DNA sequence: TGCGTCAGCAGCTTAGATCGGGGACAGTGTAACGAGCAGTACTTC.

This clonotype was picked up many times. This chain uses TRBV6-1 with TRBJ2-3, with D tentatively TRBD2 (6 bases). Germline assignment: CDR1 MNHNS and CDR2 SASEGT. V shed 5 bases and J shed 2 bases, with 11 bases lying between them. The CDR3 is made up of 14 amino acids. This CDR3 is CASSYRETTDTQYF. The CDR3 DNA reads TGTGCCAGCAGTTATCGGGAGACCACAGATACGCAGTATTTT.

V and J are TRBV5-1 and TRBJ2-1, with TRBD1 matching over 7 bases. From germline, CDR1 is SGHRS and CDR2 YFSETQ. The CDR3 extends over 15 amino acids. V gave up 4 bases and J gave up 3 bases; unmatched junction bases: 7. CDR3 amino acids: CASSEGQLLYNEQFF. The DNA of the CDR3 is TGCGCCAGCAGCGAGGGACAGCTCCTCTACAATGAGCAGTTCTTC.

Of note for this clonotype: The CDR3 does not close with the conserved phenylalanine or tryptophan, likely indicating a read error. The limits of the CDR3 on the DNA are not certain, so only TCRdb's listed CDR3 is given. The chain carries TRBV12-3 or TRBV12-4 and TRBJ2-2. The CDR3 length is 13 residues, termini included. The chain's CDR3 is CASSFNFFGELLL.

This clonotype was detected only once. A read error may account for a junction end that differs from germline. CDR3 region: CASTLAGRTDTQYF. In DNA form, the CDR3 reads TGCGCCAGCACCTTGGCAGGTCGCACAGATACGCAGTATTTT. The chain couples TRBV5-1 to TRBJ2-3; D is undetermined. Germline lookup yields CDR1 SGHRS and CDR2 YFSETQ. The CDR3 sequence is 14 residues long.

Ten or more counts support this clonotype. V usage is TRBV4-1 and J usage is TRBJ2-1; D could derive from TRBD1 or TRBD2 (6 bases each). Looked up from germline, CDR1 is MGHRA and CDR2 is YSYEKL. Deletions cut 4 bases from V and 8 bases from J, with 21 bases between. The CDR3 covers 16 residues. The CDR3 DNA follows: TGCGCCAGCAGCCCCGTCCCCCTAGCGCCAGGGGATGAGCAGTTCTTC. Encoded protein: CASSPVPLAPGDEQFF.

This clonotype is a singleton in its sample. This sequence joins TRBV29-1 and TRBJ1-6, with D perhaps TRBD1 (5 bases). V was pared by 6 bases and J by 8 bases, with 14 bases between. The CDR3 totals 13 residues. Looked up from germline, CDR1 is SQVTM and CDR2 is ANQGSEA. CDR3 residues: CSVGDCTHSPLHF. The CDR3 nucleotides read TGCAGCGTGGGGGACTGTACGCATTCACCCCTCCACTTT.

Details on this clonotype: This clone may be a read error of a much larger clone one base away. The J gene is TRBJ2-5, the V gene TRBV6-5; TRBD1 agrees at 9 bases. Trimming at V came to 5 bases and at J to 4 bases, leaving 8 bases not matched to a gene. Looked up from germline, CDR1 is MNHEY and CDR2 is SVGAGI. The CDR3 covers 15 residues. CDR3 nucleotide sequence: TGTGCCAGCAGTCCCAGGACAGGGGTGAGAGAGACCCAGTACTTC. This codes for CASSPRTGVRETQYF.

The CDR3 is CAGGEGPYEQYF. The CDR3 DNA reads as TGTGCCGGAGGGGAGGGGCCCTACGAGCAGTACTTC. This sequence joins TRBV11-2 and TRBJ2-7; 7 bases agree with TRBD2. V trimming: 11 bases; J trimming: 2 bases; junction bases outside the gene matches: 6. CDR3 length equals 12 residues. CDR1 SGHAT and CDR2 FQNNGV come from the germline V gene.

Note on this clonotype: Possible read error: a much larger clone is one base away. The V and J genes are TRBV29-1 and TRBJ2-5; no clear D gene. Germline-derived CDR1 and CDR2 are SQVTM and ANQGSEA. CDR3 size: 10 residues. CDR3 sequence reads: CIVGQETQYF. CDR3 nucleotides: TGCATCGTTGGGCAAGAGACCCAGTACTTC.

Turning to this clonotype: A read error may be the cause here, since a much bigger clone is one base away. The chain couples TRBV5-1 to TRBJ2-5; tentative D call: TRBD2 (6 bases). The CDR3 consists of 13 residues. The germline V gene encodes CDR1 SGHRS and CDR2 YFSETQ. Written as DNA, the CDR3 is TGCGACAGCAGGAGGGGATACCAAGAGACCCAGTACTTC. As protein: CDSRRGYQETQYF.

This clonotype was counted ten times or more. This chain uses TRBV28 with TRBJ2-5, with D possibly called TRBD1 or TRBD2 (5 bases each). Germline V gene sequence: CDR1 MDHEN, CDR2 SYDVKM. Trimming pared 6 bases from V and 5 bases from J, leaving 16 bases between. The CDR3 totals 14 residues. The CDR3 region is CASRGTAISETQYF. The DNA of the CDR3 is TGTGCCAGCAGGGGGACGGCAATAAGCGAGACCCAGTACTTC.

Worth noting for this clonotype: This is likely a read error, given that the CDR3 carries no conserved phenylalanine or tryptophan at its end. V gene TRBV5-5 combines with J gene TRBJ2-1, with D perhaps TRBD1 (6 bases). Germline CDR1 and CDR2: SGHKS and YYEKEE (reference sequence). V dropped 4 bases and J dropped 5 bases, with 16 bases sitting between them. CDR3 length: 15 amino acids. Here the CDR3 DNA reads TGTGCCAGCAGCCGCGCAGGAGAGGGGGACAATGAGCAGTTCCTC. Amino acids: CASSRAGEGDNEQFL.